These 14 T cell receptor beta chains were all obtained from the same sample, sequenced in a study of OX40 agonist ivuxolimab in advanced cancers. Data came from immunoSEQ multiplex PCR; TCRdb stores just in-frame clones and leaves some out. Counted here are about 98,000 clones, roughly 85% occurring once; the ten biggest clones make up about 0.5%. The sequencing here drew on CD4+ or CD8+ T cells sorted from blood, taken in a trial of the OX40 agonist ivuxolimab. The receptors were gathered from an adult with an advanced solid tumor such as melanoma, head and neck, liver or kidney cancer.

The chain links TRBV5-1 to TRBJ1-1, with 10 bases matching TRBD1. The CDR3 is 19 residues long. The V and J ends lost 0 bases and 0 bases, in that order; junction bases with no gene match: 11. In germline, CDR1 is SGHRS, CDR2 YFSETQ. The CDR3 region is CASSLGSRQGASVNTEAFF. The CDR3 DNA is TGCGCCAGCAGCTTGGGATCTAGACAGGGGGCGAGTGTGAACACTGAAGCTTTCTTT. Complete variable domain (other parts from reference TRBV5-1 and TRBJ1-1): KAGVTQTPRYLIKTRGQQVTLSCSPISGHRSVSWYQQTPGQGLQFLFEYFSETQRNKGNFPGRFSGRQFSNSRSEMNVSTLELGDSALYLCASSLGSRQGASVNTEAFFGQGTRLTVV.

The V call is TRBV6-1, the J call TRBJ2-7; no clear D gene. The length of the CDR3 is 12 residues. Trimming pared 3 bases from V and 3 bases from J, leaving 6 bases between. Looked up from germline, CDR1 is MNHNS and CDR2 is SASEGT. The chain's CDR3 is CASSEVSYEQYF. Written as DNA, the CDR3 is TGTGCCAGCAGTGAGGTCAGCTACGAGCAGTACTTC.

CDR3: CASTDGMVGETQYF. The CDR3 DNA reads as TGTGCCAGCACCGACGGGATGGTGGGGGAGACCCAGTACTTC. V usage is TRBV6-5 and J usage is TRBJ2-5, with a weak D call TRBD2 (5 bases). This CDR3 has 14 residues. The germline V gene encodes CDR1 MNHEY and CDR2 SVGAGI. The V end was cut by 7 bases, the J end by 5 bases, with 17 bases between.

The chain recombines TRBV10-3 with TRBJ1-1, with TRBD1 matching over 12 bases. CDR1 ENHRY and CDR2 SYGVKD come from the germline V gene. After removal of 7 bases from V and 4 bases from J, the junction contained 7 bases not matched to a gene. CDR3 size: 15 residues. CDR3 region: CAITKGQGAGTEAFF. In nucleotides, the CDR3 is TGTGCCATCACGAAGGGACAGGGGGCTGGCACTGAAGCTTTCTTT.

The CDR3: CASSEGRSFHEQYF. The CDR3 DNA is TGTGCCAGCAGTGAAGGCAGATCCTTCCACGAGCAGTACTTC. This chain links TRBV2 with TRBJ2-7, with no clear D. Trimming removed 1 base at V and 5 bases at J, with 12 bases between. This CDR3 has 14 amino acids. In germline, CDR1 is SNHLY, CDR2 FYNNEI.

The V call is TRBV5-1, the J call TRBJ2-2, with 8 nucleotides matching TRBD2. The V segment lost 3 bases and the J segment 0 bases; nucleotides outside the gene matches: 13. The CDR3 is 19 residues long. Germline V gene lookup returns CDR1 SGHRS and CDR2 YFSETQ. CDR3 loop: CASSSSPGGVATNTGELFF. CDR3 DNA sequence: TGCGCCAGCAGCTCATCTCCCGGGGGGGTCGCCACGAACACCGGGGAGCTGTTTTTT.

J is TRBJ2-5 and V is TRBV19; D is unresolved. The CDR3 contains 14 residues. Germline V CDR1 and CDR2: LNHDA, SQIVND (reference sequence). V was trimmed by 4 bases and J by 7 bases, leaving 16 bases between them. In DNA form, the CDR3 reads TGTGCCAGTAGTACGACTGGGAAGGGTGCGACCCAGTACTTC. Amino acids: CASSTTGKGATQYF. Combining the CDR3 with reference TRBV19 and TRBJ2-5 gives the whole variable domain DGGITQSPKYLFRKEGQNVTLSCEQNLNHDAMYWYRQDPGQGLRLIYYSQIVNDFQKGDIAEGYSVSREKKESFPLTVTSAQKNPTAFYLCASSTTGKGATQYFGPGTRLLVL.

This chain connects TRBV25-1 to TRBJ2-1; a possible D gene is TRBD1 (6 bases). The CDR3 loop spans 15 amino acids. Germline lookup yields CDR1 MGHDK and CDR2 SYGVNS. Trimming pared 2 bases from V and 3 bases from J, leaving 11 bases between. CDR3 DNA: TGTGCCAGCAGTGAAAGTGGGGGCGACTACAATGAGCAGTTCTTC. It translates to CASSESGGDYNEQFF.

The chain recombines TRBV5-1 with TRBJ2-7; 7 positions match TRBD1. The CDR3 totals 18 residues. The V gene end was trimmed by 4 bases and the J gene end by 1 base; junction bases not matched to a gene: 17. CDR1 and CDR2 (germline): SGHRS, YFSETQ. DNA of the CDR3: TGCGCCAGCAGCCAACAGAGGGGGCAGACAAGGCCATCCTACGAGCAGTACTTC. Translated: CASSQQRGQTRPSYEQYF.

The rearrangement joins TRBV12-5 to TRBJ2-7; 7 bases are shared with TRBD2. V dropped 3 bases and J dropped 2; count of bases not matched to a gene: 4. Looked up from germline, CDR1 is LGHNT and CDR2 is FRNRAP. The CDR3 is made up of 14 amino acids. The CDR3 reads CASGFSGLTYEQYF. CDR3 sequence (DNA): TGTGCTAGTGGTTTTTCGGGACTAACCTACGAGCAGTACTTC.

The V call is TRBV7-3, the J call TRBJ2-1; no reliable D call. This CDR3 has 14 residues. CDR1 and CDR2 (germline): SGHTA, FQGTGA. V lost 0 bases to trimming and J lost 5 bases, with 8 bases between them. The CDR3 sequence: CASSLTHGDNEQFF. DNA for the CDR3: TGTGCCAGCAGCTTAACACACGGAGACAATGAGCAGTTCTTC.

As concerns this clone: The junction does not match germline at one end; this may be a read error. The rearrangement uses TRBV19 and TRBJ1-4; 11 nucleotides line up with TRBD1. This CDR3 region has 16 residues. The germline gives CDR1 LNHDA, CDR2 SQIVND (reference sequence). CDR3 residues: CASSIRWTGGAEFVVF. The DNA for the CDR3 is TGTGCCAGTAGTATTCGGTGGACAGGGGGCGCCGAATTTGTAGTTTTT.

V and J are TRBV9 and TRBJ1-5; TRBD1 is a possible D gene (5 bases). CDR3 length: 15 amino acids. The V end lost 1 base, the J end lost 8 bases, and 16 bases lay between the germline ends. From germline, CDR1 is SGDLS and CDR2 YYNGEE. CDR3 loop: CASSVTGTVLEPQHF. The CDR3 DNA reads TGTGCCAGCAGCGTAACCGGGACTGTCCTGGAGCCCCAGCATTTT.

The chain carries TRBV9 and TRBJ1-2; D might be TRBD1 (5 bases). The germline gives CDR1 SGDLS, CDR2 YYNGEE. V lost 6 bases, J lost 8 bases, and 20 bases lay in between. The CDR3 covers 14 residues. The CDR3 sequence: CASTKEALEGGYTF. In DNA, the CDR3 is TGTGCCAGCACCAAAGAAGCCCTAGAGGGGGGCTACACCTTC.